The 21 T cell receptor beta chains reported below all come from one sample, sequenced in a study of T cells in tumors after PD-1 blockade. Clones were read by immunoSEQ multiplex PCR, and TCRdb kept only the in-frame ones, dropping some. The table has 55,000 to 70,000 clones, 80% seen once. Sequences were derived from PBMCs, sampled before anti-PD-1 treatment. These receptors all stem from a human donor with basal cell carcinoma.

The chain combines TRBV29-1 with TRBJ1-1; possibly TRBD1 for D (6 bases). The CDR3 loop spans 13 amino acids. Germline CDR1 is SQVTM and CDR2 is ANQGSEA. The ends were cut back, 6 bases at V and 1 base at J, with 12 bases in the middle. This CDR3 is CSVMGAQNTEAFF. The CDR3 DNA reads as TGCAGCGTCATGGGGGCGCAGAACACTGAAGCTTTCTTT.

The chain joins TRBV6-2 or TRBV6-3 to TRBJ2-1, with D perhaps TRBD1 (6 bases). The CDR3 spans 16 residues. Trimming removed 2 bases at V and 2 bases at J, with 13 bases between. The germline gives CDR1 MNHEY, CDR2 SVGEGT. The CDR3 DNA follows: TGTGCCAGCAGTTACGTAGCAGGGGTCACCTACAATGAGCAGTTCTTC. It encodes CASSYVAGVTYNEQFF.

Remarks on this clone: An end of the junction does not agree with germline; a read error may underlie this. The chain is built from TRBV7-8 and TRBJ2-7; the D gene is possibly TRBD1 (5 bases). Germline V lookup: CDR1 SGHVS, CDR2 FQNEAQ. This CDR3 is built from 14 residues. The CDR3 loop reads CASSLVVGPYEQHF. For the CDR3, the DNA is TGTGCCAGCAGCTTAGTCGTGGGGCCCTACGAGCAGCACTTC.

The chain joins TRBV2 to TRBJ2-7, with D unclear. Germline lookup yields CDR1 SNHLY and CDR2 FYNNEI. This CDR3 has 15 residues. The germline V and J ends were trimmed by 2 bases and 6 bases, with 17 bases remaining between them. CDR3 residues: CASSERPFRPGEQYF. In nucleotides, the CDR3 is TGTGCCAGCAGTGAACGGCCCTTCCGACCGGGCGAGCAGTACTTC.

CDR3 sequence reads: CASSQEVRGAEQFF. As DNA, the CDR3 is TGTGCCAGCAGCCAAGAAGTCCGGGGGGCTGAGCAGTTCTTC. The J gene is TRBJ2-1, the V gene TRBV3-1 (or the pseudogene TRBV3-2); D possibly corresponds to TRBD2 (7 bases). Trimming pared 0 bases from V and 9 bases from J, leaving 12 bases between. The CDR3 contains 14 residues. The germline V gene has CDR1 LGHDT and CDR2 YNNKEL (reference sequence).

The V and J genes are TRBV11-2 and TRBJ1-4; TRBD1 matches at 12 bases. With 1 base clipped from V and 3 bases from J, the junction kept 9 bases outside the gene matches. The CDR3 contains 19 residues. Germline V gene lookup returns CDR1 SGHAT and CDR2 FQNNGV. CDR3 nucleotide sequence: TGTGCCAGCAGCTTAGGCCGGGACAGGGGGCGTGCGGCTAATGAAAAACTGTTTTTT. This gives the protein CASSLGRDRGRAANEKLFF.

V gene TRBV4-1 combines with J gene TRBJ1-6, with 9 positions matching TRBD1. V lost 2 bases and J lost 9; bases outside the gene matches: 11. In germline, CDR1 is MGHRA, CDR2 YSYEKL. The CDR3 has 17 residues. The CDR3: CASSQPTGGREFSPLHF. The CDR3 DNA reads as TGCGCCAGCAGCCAACCTACAGGGGGCCGGGAATTTTCACCCCTCCACTTT.

This clone showed up just a few times. The gene calls are TRBV30 and TRBJ2-4, with 9 positions matching TRBD2. Germline CDR1 is GTSNPN and CDR2 is SVGIG (reference sequence). The CDR3 is made up of 14 amino acids. Losses at the gene ends were 6 bases for V and 4 bases for J; bases not matched to a gene: 7. CDR3 nucleotides: TGTGCCTGCGCTTCCAGCGGGGGGAAAAACATTCAGTACTTC. This codes for CACASSGGKNIQYF.

The V and J genes are TRBV10-1 and TRBJ2-5, with 10 positions matching TRBD2. J gave up 3 bases and V 3 bases, and 4 bases lay outside the gene matches. CDR3 length: 15 residues. Looked up from germline, CDR1 is WNHNN and CDR2 is SYGVQD (reference sequence). Written as DNA, the CDR3 is TGCGCCAGCAGTGATAGTAGCGGGGGGAAAGAGACCCAGTACTTC. It specifies CASSDSSGGKETQYF.

The chain uses TRBV2 and TRBJ1-1, with D possibly TRBD1 on 6 matching bases. The germline CDR1 and CDR2 sequences are SNHLY and FYNNEI. The ends were cut back, 11 bases at V and 3 bases at J, with 16 bases in the middle. The CDR3 covers 13 residues. The CDR3 loop is CASNPRGDTEAFF. CDR3 coding DNA: TGTGCCTCTAACCCGAGGGGGGACACTGAAGCTTTCTTT.

V gene TRBV5-8 combines with J gene TRBJ1-2; 9 bases align to TRBD1. V shed 4 bases and J 7 bases; nucleotides not matched to a gene: 8. Germline V lookup: CDR1 SGHTS, CDR2 YDEGEE. The CDR3 has 14 amino acids. The CDR3 reads CASSHRDRAFGYTF. The CDR3 nucleotides are TGTGCCAGCAGCCACCGGGACAGGGCTTTTGGCTACACCTTC.

V is TRBV30 and J is TRBJ1-2, with a possible D match to TRBD1 (6 bases). With 0 bases removed from V and 10 bases from J, the gap between germline ends came to 15 bases. Germline V gives CDR1 GTSNPN, CDR2 SVGIG (reference sequence). The CDR3 has 13 amino acids. CDR3 in amino acids: CAWSVIRDTDYTF. CDR3 DNA: TGTGCCTGGAGTGTTATCCGGGACACCGACTACACCTTC.

This chain uses TRBV7-8 with TRBJ1-2; perhaps TRBD1 as D (5 bases). The CDR3 runs to 12 residues. Trimming shortened V by 1 base and J by 6 bases, and 6 bases separated the two germline ends. Germline CDR1 SGHVS, CDR2 FQNEAQ. The CDR3 reads CASSLVGDGYTF. As DNA, the CDR3 is TGTGCCAGCAGCTTAGTGGGGGATGGCTACACCTTC.

The rearrangement joins TRBV4-1 to TRBJ1-1; D unresolved. Trimming pared 3 bases from V and 0 bases from J, leaving 8 bases between. Germline lookup yields CDR1 MGHRA and CDR2 YSYEKL. CDR3 length equals 14 residues. This chain's CDR3 is CASSHQVLNTEAFF. DNA for the CDR3: TGCGCCAGCAGCCATCAGGTCCTGAACACTGAAGCTTTCTTT.

The V call is TRBV18, the J call TRBJ2-7; a weak D match, TRBD2 (7 bases). V lost 8 bases and J lost 12, with 17 bases in between. The CDR3 length is 11 residues. The germline V gene encodes CDR1 KGHSH and CDR2 LQKENI. The CDR3 region is CASQGSGGTYF. As DNA, the CDR3 is TGTGCCAGCCAAGGTTCGGGGGGCACGTACTTC.

A word on this clone: The junction and the germline gene differ at one end; a read error may be behind it. V and J are TRBV30 and TRBJ2-7, with 9 bases identical to TRBD1. Germline CDR1 reads GTSNPN; CDR2 reads SVGIG (reference sequence). The CDR3 covers 13 residues. Here the CDR3 DNA reads TGTACCTGGAGTCTCAGACAGGGGGGCGAGCAGTACTTC. Protein: CTWSLRQGGEQYF.

V usage is TRBV28 and J usage is TRBJ2-7; no clear D gene. The CDR3 has 14 amino acids. V lost 5 bases, J lost 0 bases, and 11 bases lay in between. The germline CDR1 and CDR2 sequences are MDHEN and SYDVKM. CDR3 sequence reads: CASSRSLTSYEQYF. CDR3 nucleotide sequence: TGTGCCAGCAGTAGGTCTTTAACCTCCTACGAGCAGTACTTC. Combining the CDR3 with reference TRBV28 and TRBJ2-7 gives the whole variable domain DVKVTQSSRYLVKRTGEKVFLECVQDMDHENMFWYRQDPGLGLRLIYFSYDVKMKEKGDIPEGYSVSREKKERFSLILESASTNQTSMYLCASSRSLTSYEQYFGPGTRLTVT.

The gene calls are TRBV7-9 and TRBJ1-4; 8 positions agree with TRBD1. The CDR3 length is 15 residues. V gave up 4 bases and J gave up 6 bases; unmatched junction bases: 7. Per the germline V gene, CDR1 is SEHNR and CDR2 is FQNEAQ (reference sequence). The CDR3 protein is CASSYTGGIDEKLFF. CDR3 nucleotide sequence: TGTGCCAGCAGCTATACAGGGGGGATCGATGAAAAACTGTTTTTT.

The chain is built from TRBV6-6 and TRBJ2-5; possible D gene TRBD1, 5 bases. Germline CDR1 is MNHNY and CDR2 is SVGAGI (reference sequence). This CDR3 comprises 13 residues. V lost 3 bases, J lost 2 bases, and 7 bases lay in between. CDR3 DNA sequence: TGTGCCAGCAGTTATGACAGACAAGAGACCCAGTACTTC. The encoded protein is CASSYDRQETQYF.

The chain joins TRBV7-3 to TRBJ2-1, with TRBD2 as a possible D gene (6 bases). The CDR3 is made up of 13 amino acids. Germline CDR1 SGHTA, CDR2 FQGTGA. Trimming took 5 bases from V and 7 from J, leaving 12 bases between them. The CDR3 spells CASSPGLTNEQFF. CDR3 coding DNA: TGTGCCAGCAGCCCCGGACTAACGAATGAGCAGTTCTTC.

The chain employs TRBV4-1 and TRBJ2-3; D unresolved. The germline CDR1 and CDR2 sequences are MGHRA and YSYEKL. The CDR3 contains 13 residues. V lost 2 bases to trimming and J lost 2 bases, with 5 bases between them. CDR3 nucleotide sequence: TGCGCCAGCAGCCAAACGGCCACAGATACGCAGTATTTT. This sequence encodes CASSQTATDTQYF.